The source of this TCR beta chain is a study of cytomegalovirus exposure and HLA in healthy donors. The study ran its PCR with 60 Vbeta and 13 Jbeta primers. Clones were read by immunoSEQ multiplex PCR, and TCRdb kept only the in-frame ones, dropping some. The repertoire holds over 100,000 clones, with less than 80% as singletons. The CDR3 extends over 16 amino acids. Germline V lookup: CDR1 MDHEN, CDR2 SYDVKM. The V gene end was trimmed by 6 bases and the J gene end by 6 bases; junction bases not matched to a gene: 9. The receptor comes from a woman aged 30 to 39 in good health and CMV-seronegative. The sample comprised PBMCs. V and J are TRBV28 and TRBJ1-5; 12 bases map to TRBD1. The CDR3 region is CASSSPGTGGIQPQHF. CDR3 in DNA: TGTGCCAGCAGCTCTCCCGGGACAGGGGGCATTCAGCCCCAGCATTTT.